These 15 T cell receptor beta chains originate from one sample sequenced in a study of tumor and adjacent non-tumor tissue in lung cancer. A modified ARM-PCR protocol with three rounds of nested PCR amplified TCRbeta. TCRdb itself ran the multiplex PCR reads through MiXCR, one entry per CDR3 protein. The sample lists about 48,000 distinct CDR3 sequences, 60% to 65% occurring once. This sample's RNA came from whole unsorted tissue. Distant lung tissue was collected more than 3 cm away from the tumor edge. The source material was distant non-tumor lung tissue. Every receptor here comes from a woman aged 70-85 years with non-small cell lung cancer.

In the case of this clonotype: A much larger clone lies a single base off, so this may be a read error. The chain carries TRBV5-1 and TRBJ1-1, with D tentatively TRBD1 (5 bases). This CDR3 has 18 amino acids. Germline values: CDR1 SGHRS, CDR2 YFSETQ. The CDR3 DNA follows: TGCGCCAGCAGCTTGATTTGGGACGGATCGATCGTTAACACTGAAGTTTTCTTT. Translating it yields CASSLIWDGSIVNTEVFF.

Points on this clonotype: A junction end diverges from the germline sequence, so it may reflect a read error. CDR3 sequence (DNA): TGTACCAGCAGGTTGGACAGGGAGAGCACTGATACGCAGTATTTT. Encoded protein: CTSRLDRESTDTQYF. The V gene is TRBV5-4, the J gene TRBJ2-3, with TRBD1 identical over 8 bases. The CDR3 totals 15 residues. The germline CDR1 and CDR2 sequences are SGHNT and YYREEE (reference sequence).

This clonotype has only a few counts. The rearrangement uses TRBV7-8 and TRBJ2-1, with TRBD2 matching 14 bases. Germline CDR1 and CDR2: SGHVS and FQNEAQ. There are 16 residues in the CDR3. V gave up 1 base and J gave up 10 bases; unmatched junction bases: 6. CDR3 amino acids: CASSLDATSGRGEQFF. The CDR3 DNA sequence: TGTGCCAGCAGCTTAGATGCGACTAGCGGGAGGGGGGAGCAGTTCTTC.

As regards this clonotype: One end of the junction fails to match germline, which may point to a read error. This chain joins TRBV12-3 or TRBV12-4 and TRBJ2-1; 8 nucleotides align to TRBD2. The CDR3 loop spans 15 amino acids. The CDR3 nucleotides are TGTGCCGGCAGTTCCAGCGGGAGCGGAGACAATGAGCAGTTCTTC. Its protein is CAGSSSGSGDNEQFF.

For this clonotype: A read error may be the cause here, since a much bigger clone is one base away. This sequence joins TRBV14 and TRBJ2-1; D perhaps matches TRBD2 (6 bases). Per the germline V gene, CDR1 is SGHDN and CDR2 is FVKESK. The CDR3 is 14 residues long. V was trimmed by 8 bases and J by 3 bases, leaving 14 bases between them. The CDR3 region has the DNA TGTGCCAGCCGGACTAACGGGAGCTACAATGAGCAGTTCTTC. It translates to CASRTNGSYNEQFF.

This clonotype was counted a few times. The CDR3 carries no conserved terminal phenylalanine or tryptophan, so it likely arises from a read error. V and J are TRBV29-1 and TRBJ2-7, with D maybe TRBD1 (6 bases). This CDR3 region has 14 residues. In germline, CDR1 is SQVTM, CDR2 ANQGSEA. The CDR3 loop is CSVRGTGTNYEQYL. The CDR3 DNA reads TGTAGCGTCAGAGGGACCGGGACAAACTACGAGCAGTACTTA.

This clonotype appeared once. Relative to the germline gene, one junction end is altered; a read error may explain this. The chain is built from TRBV7-9 and TRBJ1-3; D is unresolved. The CDR3 covers 11 residues. Germline lookup yields CDR1 SEHNR and CDR2 FQNEAQ (reference sequence). DNA for the CDR3: TGTGCCAGCTCTTTTGGAAAGACCATATATTTT. Its protein is CASSFGKTIYF. Looking up the rest from reference TRBV7-9 and TRBJ1-3 gives the full variable domain: DTGVSQNPRHKITKRGQNVTFRCDPISEHNRLYWYRQTLGQGPEFLTYFQNEAQLEKSRLLSDRFSAERPKGSFSTLEIQRTEQGDSAMYLCASSFGKTIYFGEGSWLTVV.

Comment on this clonotype: The junction does not match germline at one end; this may be a read error. The chain has TRBV29-1 and TRBJ2-1, with D uncertain. Per germline, CDR1 SQVTM and CDR2 ANQGSEA. The CDR3 runs 11 residues. The CDR3 reads CNVESYDEQFF. In DNA, the CDR3 is TGCAACGTTGAGTCCTACGATGAGCAGTTCTTC.

The genes are TRBV29-1 and TRBJ2-2; 10 nucleotides agree with TRBD1. The CDR3 covers 16 residues. From germline, CDR1 is SQVTM and CDR2 ANQGSEA. CDR3 in DNA: TGCATCACACTGACAGCCTCGGGACAGGGGTCCGGGGAGCTGTTTTTT. It encodes CITLTASGQGSGELFF.

Note on this clonotype: Mismatch with germline at one junction end may stem from a read error. The V gene is TRBV4-2, the J gene TRBJ2-7; no definite D call. This CDR3 contains 11 residues. The V gene's germline CDR1 is LGHNA and CDR2 YNFKEQ. In nucleotides, the CDR3 is TGTACCAGCAACCAAGAAGATGAGCAGTACTTC. Amino acids: CTSNQEDEQYF.

Regarding this clonotype: The junction does not match germline at one end; this may be a read error. The V gene is TRBV29-1, the J gene TRBJ1-2; D gene ambiguous. The CDR3 has 12 amino acids. CDR1 is SQVTM, CDR2 ANQGSEA, per germline. The CDR3 bases are TGCAGCGTTGTTGCTGGCACCTATGGCCACACCTTC. This gives the protein CSVVAGTYGHTF. Looking up the rest from reference TRBV29-1 and TRBJ1-2 gives the full variable domain: SAVISQKPSRDICQRGTSLTIQCQVDSQVTMMFWYRQQPGQSLTLIATANQGSEATYESGFVIDKFPISRPNLTFSTLTVSNMSPEDSSIYLCSVVAGTYGHTFGSGTRLTVV.

Details on this clonotype: Mismatch with germline at one junction end may stem from a read error. The V and J genes are TRBV5-1 and TRBJ2-3; 8 nucleotides match TRBD2. The CDR3 runs to 16 residues. The germline gives CDR1 SGHRS, CDR2 YFSETQ. The CDR3 region has the DNA TGCGCCAGCGGCCCTTTGGCGGGAGGAGGCACAGATACGCAGTTTTTT. As protein: CASGPLAGGGTDTQFF.

A word on this clonotype: The junction departs from germline at one end; a sequencing error may be responsible. The gene calls are TRBV29-1 and TRBJ2-1; D is ambiguous. This CDR3 contains 14 residues. CDR1 and CDR2 (germline): SQVTM, ANQGSEA. In DNA, the CDR3 is TGCGGCGTCGAGCCCTGTTTTACCTACAATGAGCAGTCCTTC. As protein: CGVEPCFTYNEQSF.

This sequence joins TRBV11-2 and TRBJ1-2, with D hard to call. CDR1 and CDR2 (germline): SGHAT, FQNNGV. V lost 6 bases and J lost 4, with 9 bases in between. The CDR3 is 12 residues long. The CDR3 here is CASSRDLYGYTF. CDR3 DNA sequence: TGTGCCAGCAGTCGCGACCTCTATGGCTACACCTTC.

This clonotype was seen more than once but under ten times. No conserved phenylalanine or tryptophan ends this CDR3, so it is likely a read error. It is unclear where the CDR3 begins or ends on the DNA, so no DNA is shown, and the CDR3 is as TCRdb lists it. This chain connects TRBV28 to TRBJ1-1; the D segment call TRBD1 is taken from the table without a DNA check. The CDR3 is 15 residues long, counting both termini. The germline V gene encodes CDR1 MDHEN and CDR2 SYDVKM. CDR3 in amino acids: CASSLEGQGGTEASL.